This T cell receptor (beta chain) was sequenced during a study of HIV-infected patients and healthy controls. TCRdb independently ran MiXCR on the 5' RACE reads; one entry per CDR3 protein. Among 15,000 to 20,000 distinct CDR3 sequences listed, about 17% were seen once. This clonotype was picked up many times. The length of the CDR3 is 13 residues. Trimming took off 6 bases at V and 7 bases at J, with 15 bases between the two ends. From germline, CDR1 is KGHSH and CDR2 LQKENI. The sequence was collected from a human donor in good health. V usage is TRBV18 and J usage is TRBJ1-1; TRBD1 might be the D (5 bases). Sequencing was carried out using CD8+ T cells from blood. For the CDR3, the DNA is TGTGCCAGCTCCCCGGCGGGGGGAAATGAAGCTTTCTTT. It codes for CASSPAGGNEAFF.